One T cell receptor beta chain is described in this entry. The method was immunoSEQ multiplex PCR; TCRdb's version includes in-frame clones alone and lacks a portion of them. The table includes 200,000 to 250,000 clones, approximately 84% detected once. The data were obtained in a study of blood T cell repertoires in COVID-19. Study-wide background: The United States, Italy and Spain were the sources of the acute and convalescent COVID-19 samples.

Those who participated ranged in age from about 18 to 89 years and resided in under 25 US areas. Germline CDR1 and CDR2: SGHTA and FQGNSA. The CDR3 is 14 residues long. Germline trimming cut 8 bases from V and 7 bases from J; bases unmatched to any gene: 11. The J gene is TRBJ2-7, the V gene TRBV7-2; 10 bases agree with TRBD2. The TCR sequence derives from a man in his sixties who had recovered from COVID-19. Specimen: PBMCs or T cells enriched from blood (not recorded which). The CDR3, as DNA: TGTGCCAGCCGTAGGTCCGAGCGGGGGGGAGAGCAGTACTTC. Translating gives CASRRSERGGEQYF.